Below are 32 T cell receptor beta chains sequenced from a single sample in a study of blood T cell repertoires in COVID-19. The table came from immunoSEQ multiplex PCR; TCRdb's copy has only in-frame clones and leaves some out. The sample carries 50,000 to 65,000 clones, 89% recorded once. Material for sequencing was peripheral blood. These receptors were obtained from a man in his fifties or sixties with active COVID-19.

The gene calls are TRBV12-3 or TRBV12-4 and TRBJ2-1; D not certain. The V and J ends lost 5 bases and 5 bases respectively, with 4 bases between them. The CDR3 extends over 11 amino acids. The CDR3 DNA reads as TGTGCCAGCAGTCAAAACAATGAGCAGTTCTTC. Residues: CASSQNNEQFF.

This sequence joins TRBV7-2 and TRBJ1-1, with a possible D match to TRBD1 (5 bases). This CDR3 has 14 residues. CDR1 SGHTA and CDR2 FQGNSA come from the germline V gene. V was cut by 1 base and J by 1 base, with 7 bases left in between. The CDR3 DNA is TGTGCCAGCAGCTTAGTCGGGGGGAACACTGAAGCTTTCTTT. Protein product: CASSLVGGNTEAFF.

This clone was recorded only once. The chain recombines TRBV18 with TRBJ2-7; D might be TRBD2 (5 bases). The length of the CDR3 is 13 residues. Germline V gives CDR1 KGHSH, CDR2 LQKENI. Trimming took off 3 bases at V and 7 bases at J, with 13 bases between the two ends. The CDR3 nucleotides read TGTGCCAGCTCACCCGACGAGCGGTGGGAGCAGTACTTC. It codes for CASSPDERWEQYF. The complete variable domain, with remaining parts taken from reference TRBV18 and TRBJ2-7, reads NAGVMQNPRHLVRRRGQEARLRCSPMKGHSHVYWYRQLPEEGLKFMVYLQKENIIDESGMPKERFSAEFPKEGPSILRIQQVVRGDSAAYFCASSPDERWEQYFGPGTRLTVT.

The chain joins TRBV9 to TRBJ2-1; weak D call: TRBD2 (6 bases). Trimming removed 0 bases at V and 4 bases at J, with 17 bases between. This CDR3 has 17 residues. The germline V gene encodes CDR1 SGDLS and CDR2 YYNGEE. The CDR3: CASSVAGSGRTYNEQFF. The DNA for the CDR3 is TGTGCCAGCAGCGTAGCTGGGAGCGGGCGGACTTACAATGAGCAGTTCTTC.

The V gene is TRBV28, the J gene TRBJ1-1, with unresolved D. In germline, CDR1 is MDHEN, CDR2 SYDVKM. Trimming pared 6 bases from V and 9 bases from J, leaving 17 bases between. CDR3 length: 13 amino acids. In DNA, the CDR3 is TGTGCCAGCAGCGAAGCAGGAGGAGGAAAAGCTTTCTTT. Amino acid sequence: CASSEAGGGKAFF.

This clone is a singleton in its sample. This chain connects TRBV6-5 to TRBJ1-5; no reliable D call. Germline loops: CDR1 MNHEY, CDR2 SVGAGI. The CDR3 contains 13 residues. Trimming pared 0 bases from V and 7 bases from J, leaving 7 bases between. CDR3 amino acids: CASSYSPGQPQHF. CDR3 sequence (DNA): TGTGCCAGCAGTTACTCTCCGGGGCAGCCCCAGCATTTT.

This sequence joins TRBV28 and TRBJ2-2; 8 nucleotides match TRBD1. Germline trimming cut 10 bases from V and 6 bases from J; bases unmatched to any gene: 13. Per the germline V gene, CDR1 is MDHEN and CDR2 is SYDVKM. The CDR3 consists of 15 residues. This CDR3 reads CATKEPTGASGELFF. As DNA, the CDR3 is TGTGCCACCAAAGAACCGACAGGGGCGTCCGGGGAGCTGTTTTTT.

In regard to this clone: This same CDR3 is encoded by further DNA sequences in the sample. This chain uses TRBV11-1 with TRBJ2-7, with 10 bases matching TRBD2. The V gene end was trimmed by 0 bases and the J gene end by 5 bases; junction bases not matched to a gene: 7. Germline V CDR1 and CDR2: SGHAT, FQDESV (reference sequence). This CDR3 spans 16 amino acids. This chain's CDR3 is CASSLAPSGRAHEQYF. The DNA of the CDR3 is TGTGCCAGCAGCTTAGCGCCTAGCGGGAGAGCCCACGAGCAGTACTTC. Filled out from reference TRBV11-1 and TRBJ2-7, the complete variable domain reads EAEVAQSPRYKITEKSQAVAFWCDPISGHATLYWYRQILGQGPELLVQFQDESVVDDSQLPKDRFSAERLKGVDSTLKIQPAELGDSAMYLCASSLAPSGRAHEQYFGPGTRLTVT.

The CDR3 loop is CASKPTDYSNQPQHF. The CDR3 coding sequence is TGTGCCAGTAAACCAACGGACTATAGCAATCAGCCCCAGCATTTT. The rearrangement links TRBV19 to TRBJ1-5; D uncertain. V lost 7 bases and J 0 bases, leaving 13 bases between the germline ends. CDR1 is LNHDA, CDR2 SQIVND, per germline (reference sequence). The CDR3 has 15 residues.

V gene TRBV5-4 combines with J gene TRBJ2-1, with D perhaps matching TRBD1 (6 bases). This CDR3 has 16 residues. Trimming removed 2 bases from V and 6 bases from J, with 18 bases in between. CDR1 is SGHNT, CDR2 YYREEE, per germline (reference sequence). CDR3 nucleotide sequence: TGTGCCAGCAGCTTCTGGTTAGGGGGAGTAGGCAATGAGCAGTTCTTC. It specifies CASSFWLGGVGNEQFF. Variable domain in full (rest from reference TRBV5-4 and TRBJ2-1): ETGVTQSPTHLIKTRGQQVTLRCSSQSGHNTVSWYQQALGQGPQFIFQYYREEENGRGNFPPRFSGLQFPNYSSELNVNALELDDSALYLCASSFWLGGVGNEQFFGPGTRLTVL.

The rearrangement uses TRBV5-4 and TRBJ2-3, with 11 bases lining up with TRBD1. The CDR3 runs 16 residues. Germline trimming cut 5 bases from V and 1 base from J; bases unmatched to any gene: 6. Germline CDR1 and CDR2: SGHNT and YYREEE (reference sequence). For the CDR3, the DNA is TGTGCCAGCAGGAGGACAGGGGGCGCCGGCACAGATACGCAGTATTTT. This codes for CASRRTGGAGTDTQYF.

This clone was seen only a few times. The chain recombines TRBV7-2 with TRBJ2-5, with TRBD1 identical over 7 bases. The junction had 3 bases not matched to a gene; V was cut back by 3 bases and J by 5 bases. The CDR3 length is 13 residues. Germline loops: CDR1 SGHTA, CDR2 FQGNSA. For the CDR3, the DNA is TGTGCCAGCAGCTTTGGACAGGTTGAGACCCAGTACTTC. This sequence encodes CASSFGQVETQYF.

The chain links TRBV5-1 to TRBJ2-7; a possible D gene is TRBD2 (5 bases). Per the germline V gene, CDR1 is SGHRS and CDR2 is YFSETQ. V was shortened by 0 bases and J by 6 bases, with 10 bases between the two germline ends. The CDR3 covers 13 residues. CDR3: CASSLGGSAEQYF. The CDR3 DNA reads TGCGCCAGCAGCTTGGGAGGGTCGGCCGAGCAGTACTTC.

The CDR3, as DNA: TGTGCCAGCAGCTTAGTCCGGCGGGGCAGGGGGGAGACCCAGTACTTC. Translated: CASSLVRRGRGETQYF. The V and J genes are TRBV7-8 and TRBJ2-5, with D tentatively TRBD1 (7 bases). V was clipped by 1 base and J by 5 bases, with 17 bases between them. Per germline, CDR1 SGHVS and CDR2 FQNEAQ. The CDR3 is 16 amino acids.

V gene TRBV7-6 combines with J gene TRBJ2-3, with 12 positions matching TRBD2. The V segment lost 2 bases and the J segment 6 bases; nucleotides outside the gene matches: 6. Germline V gene sequence: CDR1 SGHVS, CDR2 FNYEAQ. This CDR3 region has 16 residues. CDR3 in amino acids: CASSLLLAGGRDTQYF. The CDR3 coding sequence is TGTGCCAGCAGCTTATTACTAGCGGGAGGCCGCGATACGCAGTATTTT.

The V call is TRBV6-2 or TRBV6-3, the J call TRBJ2-7; tentatively, D is TRBD1 (5 bases). V dropped 4 bases and J dropped 6 bases, with 22 bases sitting between them. Per the germline V gene, CDR1 is MNHEY and CDR2 is SVGEGT. CDR3 length equals 16 residues. As DNA, the CDR3 is TGTGCCAGCAGTTCCGCCGCCTATAGAACAGACAGCGAGCAGTACTTC. This sequence encodes CASSSAAYRTDSEQYF.

This chain links TRBV6-5 with TRBJ1-4, with D possibly matching TRBD1 (5 bases). From germline, CDR1 is MNHEY and CDR2 SVGAGI. The V end lost 5 bases, the J end lost 0 bases, and 10 bases lay between the germline ends. The CDR3 has 15 residues. CDR3 region: CASSKGLATNEKLFF. DNA for the CDR3: TGTGCCAGCAGTAAGGGACTGGCAACTAATGAAAAACTGTTTTTT.

This sequence joins TRBV23-1 and TRBJ2-3; 10 bases are shared with TRBD1. TRBV23-1 has ORF status, its function being uncertain. The CDR3 totals 18 residues. The V segment lost 4 bases and the J segment 3 bases; nucleotides outside the gene matches: 13. The CDR3 region is CASSLNMETGGRTDTQYF. The CDR3 nucleotides are TGCGCCAGCAGTCTTAATATGGAGACAGGGGGCCGGACAGATACGCAGTATTTT.

This chain joins TRBV7-9 and TRBJ2-1; 7 bases match TRBD1. Trimming removed 4 bases from V and 3 bases from J; junction bases left unmatched: 3. CDR3 length equals 14 residues. The germline CDR1 and CDR2 sequences are SEHNR and FQNEAQ (reference sequence). The DNA of the CDR3 is TGTGCCAGCAGCTCGCGACAGGGCTACAATGAGCAGTTCTTC. Protein: CASSSRQGYNEQFF. Filled out from reference TRBV7-9 and TRBJ2-1, the complete variable domain reads DTGVSQNPRHKITKRGQNVTFRCDPISEHNRLYWYRQTLGQGPEFLTYFQNEAQLEKSRLLSDRFSAERPKGSFSTLEIQRTEQGDSAMYLCASSSRQGYNEQFFGPGTRLTVL.

This clone has a handful of counts. The chain joins TRBV19 to TRBJ1-1; 10 bases are shared with TRBD1. V was pared by 5 bases and J by 11 bases, with 14 bases of the junction left unmatched. CDR3 size: 15 residues. From germline, CDR1 is LNHDA and CDR2 SQIVND (reference sequence). CDR3 region: CASSASGTGVSSAFF. The CDR3 DNA reads TGTGCCAGTAGTGCGTCCGGGACAGGGGTCTCCTCTGCTTTCTTT.

This clone was observed a single time. This chain connects TRBV6-2 or TRBV6-3 to TRBJ1-2; D unclear. There are 15 residues in the CDR3. The ends were cut back, 4 bases at V and 6 bases at J, with 18 bases in the middle. The germline CDR1 and CDR2 sequences are MNHEY and SVGEGT. The CDR3 reads CASSSSGGVFDGYTF. CDR3 coding DNA: TGTGCCAGCAGTTCAAGCGGTGGCGTATTTGATGGCTACACCTTC.

The chain couples TRBV28 to TRBJ2-3, with TRBD2 as a possible D gene (5 bases). This CDR3 comprises 13 residues. Germline lookup yields CDR1 MDHEN and CDR2 SYDVKM. Trimming stripped 8 bases from V and 5 bases from J, with 14 bases between. CDR3: CASYRIRGDTQYF. DNA of the CDR3: TGTGCCAGCTATAGAATCCGGGGAGATACGCAGTATTTT.

V gene TRBV15 combines with J gene TRBJ2-2; 10 bases line up with TRBD2. CDR3 size: 15 residues. V shed 5 bases, J shed 3 bases, and the junction held 3 bases outside the gene matches. CDR1 and CDR2 (germline): LNHNV, YYDKDF (reference sequence). CDR3 nucleotide sequence: TGTGCCACCAGCTGGCTAGCGGGAGACACCGGGGAGCTGTTTTTT. Its translation: CATSWLAGDTGELFF.

The rearrangement joins TRBV7-3 to TRBJ2-6, with D perhaps TRBD2 (5 bases). V was pared by 2 bases and J by 4 bases, with 9 bases between. The CDR3 extends over 15 amino acids. Germline values: CDR1 SGHTA, CDR2 FQGTGA. The CDR3 is CASSLARAGANVLTF. The CDR3 coding sequence is TGTGCCAGCAGCTTAGCGAGGGCAGGGGCCAACGTCCTGACTTTC.

This chain joins TRBV4-3 and TRBJ2-3; no clear D gene. This CDR3 has 14 residues. Looked up from germline, CDR1 is LGHNA and CDR2 is YSLEER. Trimming took off 2 bases at V and 2 bases at J, with 8 bases between the two ends. CDR3 coding DNA: TGCGCCAGCAGCCAAAGCCGAACCACAGATACGCAGTATTTT. Its translation: CASSQSRTTDTQYF.

This sequence joins TRBV7-2 and TRBJ2-3, with TRBD2 as a possible D gene (9 bases). There are 15 residues in the CDR3. Germline V gives CDR1 SGHTA, CDR2 FQGNSA. The V end lost 7 bases, the J end lost 9 bases, and 23 bases lay between the germline ends. As DNA, the CDR3 is TGTGCCAGCACCTCAGGGGGCGGGAGGGCTGTCACGCAGTATTTT. It is translated as CASTSGGGRAVTQYF.

The CDR3 DNA sequence: TGTGCCAGCAGCTTGGATCAGGTCAAGTATGGCTACACCTTC. It codes for CASSLDQVKYGYTF. The gene calls are TRBV5-6 and TRBJ1-2, with unresolved D. CDR1 and CDR2 from the germline V gene are SGHDT and YYEEEE. The CDR3 contains 14 residues. The V gene lost 0 bases and the J gene lost 5 bases, with 11 bases spanning the gap.

This clone was seen a handful of times. V gene TRBV14 combines with J gene TRBJ2-2; maybe TRBD1 (6 bases). The V end was cut by 5 bases, the J end by 6 bases, with 13 bases between. Germline loops: CDR1 SGHDN, CDR2 FVKESK. The CDR3 consists of 14 residues. Here the CDR3 reads CASSSQGIAGELFF. CDR3 bases: TGTGCCAGCAGCTCACAGGGTATCGCCGGGGAGCTGTTTTTT.

This clone was observed a few times. V is TRBV27 and J is TRBJ2-7, with D possibly matching TRBD1 (6 bases). The CDR3 is 15 amino acids. The germline CDR1 and CDR2 sequences are MNHEY and SMNVEV (reference sequence). V lost 5 bases, J lost 4 bases, and 18 bases lay in between. CDR3 in DNA: TGTGCCAGCAGTCCCCAGGGACACCTACGGTACGAGCAGTACTTC. Residues: CASSPQGHLRYEQYF.

V gene TRBV11-2 combines with J gene TRBJ1-2, with D possibly TRBD1 on 5 matching bases. This CDR3 comprises 15 residues. The ends were cut back, 5 bases at V and 4 bases at J, with 17 bases in the middle. Germline CDR1 and CDR2: SGHAT and FQNNGV. The CDR3 sequence is CASSPGRGRIYGYTF. Here the CDR3 DNA reads TGTGCCAGCAGCCCGGGGAGGGGCCGAATCTATGGCTACACCTTC.

V gene TRBV4-3 combines with J gene TRBJ1-1; no clear D gene. The V end was cut by 0 bases, the J end by 1 base, with 6 bases between. The CDR3 has 14 amino acids. Germline-derived CDR1 and CDR2 are LGHNA and YSLEER. The CDR3 loop is CASSQEGRNTEAFF. The CDR3 DNA follows: TGCGCCAGCAGCCAAGAGGGCAGGAACACTGAAGCTTTCTTT.

The chain couples TRBV19 to TRBJ2-1; 9 nucleotides agree with TRBD1. Trimming removed 1 base from V and 5 bases from J; junction bases left unmatched: 6. CDR3 length: 16 residues. Per germline, CDR1 LNHDA and CDR2 SQIVND (reference sequence). CDR3 loop: CASSIVGQGKNNEQFF. The CDR3 DNA sequence: TGTGCCAGTAGTATAGTTGGACAGGGGAAAAACAATGAGCAGTTCTTC.